The entry below gives a single T cell receptor beta chain sequence along with its context. Its recognized antigen is unknown. No much larger clone exists at a distance of one base, and base qualities are not known. TCRbeta CDR3 regions were amplified from genomic DNA by means of the immunoSEQ Assay, a bias-controlled multiplex PCR. The authors processed their data as follows. The number of nucleated cells in each sample was estimated from the amplification of reference gene primers within the assay. To quantify the absolute abundance of each unique TCRbeta CDR3 rearrangement, sequence reads were collapsed and filtered. For each sample, productive Simpson clonality was calculated by taking the square root of Simpson's diversity index across productive rearrangements. TCRdb provides this immuneACCESS table in a form limited to in-frame rearrangements. Some clones are lacking; in checked studies, under half of them reflect an unresolved V gene, and why the rest are absent is not known. V and J calls and clone size are given by that table; D and trimming were obtained from the DNA. The sample table lists about 230,000 clones, approximately 90% of them with a count of one. Of the sample, roughly 12% is held by the ten largest clones.

At one collaborating source in Seattle, patients were enrolled during active infection and were followed longitudinally through the course of disease. Each collaborating institution followed its own protocols to collect whole blood in K2EDTA tubes. Collaborator samples were shipped for TCRbeta analysis as frozen whole blood, isolated PBMCs, or DNA extracted from either sample type. These data are taken from a study of blood T cell repertoires in COVID-19 (TCRdb year 2020). Some background on the complete study: Samples from collaborators originated in the United States, Italy and Spain and spanned both the acute and convalescent phases of COVID-19. The material from the prospective study consisted of cDNA or gDNA derived from T cells, B-cell-depleted T cells, or PBMCs. Deeply sampled blood TCRbeta repertoires from subjects exposed to, actively infected with, or recovered from COVID-19 were included in the dataset. The repertoires were released in a freely available public database meant as a resource for research on the immune response to SARS-CoV-2. The samples were drawn from two sources: the first 160 participants of the ongoing ImmuneRACE study, and 1,254 subjects contributed by 6 global collaborators. A de-identified subject ID, COVID-19 status, age in years and sex were almost always included in the sample metadata. Where HLA class I and class II types were available, the types were taken from metadata supplied by the sample provider, not from assay-based typing.

The CDR3 contains 13 residues, cysteine and phenylalanine counted. Only CDR3 DNA is held: 39 bases, read in frame from base 1. V is cut by 5 bases and J by 2 bases, and the space between the germline ends is 10 bases. Summary of the overall study and its limitations: The amount of clinical and demographic metadata varied by source and participant and was provided uncurated.

Sequencing input: peripheral blood. The source is a man in his fifties or sixties with COVID-19, enrolled during active disease. In this chain, TRBV12-3 or TRBV12-4 is recombined with TRBJ2-7, and possibly TRBD1, on 6 matching bases. The sequence in DNA is TGTGCCAGCAGTAGGACAGAAGCCTACGAGCAGTACTTC. The translation is CASSRTEAYEQYF.